This is a list of T cell receptor beta chains from one sample in a study of blood T cell repertoires in COVID-19. Sequencing used immunoSEQ multiplex PCR; TCRdb keeps in-frame clones, though not all of them. The repertoire holds around 70,000 clones, with around 78% as singletons. Specimen: peripheral blood. All receptors come from a human donor in a cohort sampled during active COVID-19. The CDR3 runs from the conserved cysteine through the conserved F or W. The order of the fields is V gene, D gene, J gene, clone size, CDR3 protein, CDR3 DNA. The D gene is left open where the match is weak. Size tells how often a clone was seen (once, few, many) or the class of an expanded clone, and some rows leave it out.

V: TRBV5-1
D: TRBD2
J: TRBJ2-1
size: .
CDR3: CASSLDLAGKEQFF
DNA: TGCGCCAGCAGCTTGGATCTAGCGGGAAAGGAGCAGTTCTTC

V: TRBV18
D: TRBD2
J: TRBJ2-1
size: .
CDR3: CASSPPTSGSSYNEQFF
DNA: TGTGCCAGCTCACCACCGACTAGCGGGAGCTCCTACAATGAGCAGTTCTTC

V: TRBV28
D: .
J: TRBJ1-1
size: .
CDR3: CASSSYEAFF
DNA: TGTGCCAGCAGTTCCTATGAAGCTTTCTTT

V: TRBV4-2
D: TRBD2
J: TRBJ2-1
size: .
CDR3: CASSLVQAGNSYNEQFF
DNA: TGTGCCAGCAGCCTTGTGCAAGCGGGAAACTCCTACAATGAGCAGTTCTTC

V: TRBV11-3
D: TRBD1
J: TRBJ2-7
size: .
CDR3: CASSPGTGLYEQYF
DNA: TGTGCCAGCAGCCCCGGGACAGGCCTCTACGAGCAGTACTTC

V: TRBV15
D: .
J: TRBJ1-2
size: .
CDR3: CAASGSAYYGYTF
DNA: TGTGCCGCATCAGGGTCGGCTTACTATGGCTACACCTTC

V: TRBV18
D: TRBD1
J: TRBJ2-2
size: .
CDR3: CASSPQWDREIGELFF
DNA: TGTGCCAGCTCACCGCAATGGGACAGGGAAATCGGGGAGCTGTTTTTT

V: TRBV7-6
D: .
J: TRBJ1-1
size: .
CDR3: CASSLALGEAEAFF
DNA: TGTGCCAGCAGCTTAGCGTTAGGGGAGGCTGAAGCTTTCTTT

V: TRBV11-3
D: .
J: TRBJ1-1
size: .
CDR3: CASSTNRVTEAFF
DNA: TGTGCCAGCAGCACCAACAGGGTCACTGAAGCTTTCTTT

V: TRBV11-2
D: .
J: TRBJ2-7
size: .
CDR3: CASSPGQNTLYEQYF
DNA: TGTGCCAGCAGCCCCGGACAGAACACCTTATACGAGCAGTACTTC

V: TRBV2
D: .
J: TRBJ2-7
size: .
CDR3: CASSEADRQYF
DNA: TGTGCCAGCAGTGAAGCAGACAGGCAGTACTTC

V: TRBV3-1/TRBV3-2
D: TRBD1
J: TRBJ2-7
size: once
CDR3: CASSQDSWTGGYEQYF
DNA: TGTGCCAGCAGCCAAGATTCCTGGACAGGGGGCTACGAGCAGTACTTC

V: TRBV27
D: .
J: TRBJ1-2
size: .
CDR3: CASSRRSGDGGYGYTF
DNA: TGTGCCAGCAGCCGGCGCTCAGGGGACGGCGGCTATGGCTACACCTTC

V: TRBV19
D: TRBD2
J: TRBJ2-7
size: .
CDR3: CASSVLAASSYEQYF
DNA: TGTGCCAGTAGTGTACTAGCGGCCAGCTCCTACGAGCAGTACTTC

V: TRBV21-1
D: .
J: TRBJ1-2
size: .
CDR3: CASSPRRRTGSYGYTF
DNA: TGTGCCAGCAGCCCTCGGAGGCGGACAGGGTCCTATGGCTACACCTTC

V: TRBV6-6
D: .
J: TRBJ2-7
size: .
CDR3: CASRGVNSYEQYF
DNA: TGTGCCAGCAGAGGGGTTAACTCCTACGAGCAGTACTTC

V: TRBV3-1/TRBV3-2
D: .
J: TRBJ1-2
size: .
CDR3: CASSQDPSYGYTF
DNA: TGTGCCAGCAGCCAAGATCCCAGCTATGGCTACACCTTC

V: TRBV6-5
D: .
J: TRBJ1-6
size: .
CDR3: CASSYSGGAPLHF
DNA: TGTGCCAGCAGTTACTCAGGGGGGGCACCCCTCCACTTT

V: TRBV3-1/TRBV3-2
D: .
J: TRBJ1-1
size: .
CDR3: CASSQALRWGGEAFF
DNA: TGTGCCAGCAGCCAAGCCTTACGGTGGGGGGGCGAAGCTTTCTTT

V: TRBV12-5
D: .
J: TRBJ1-1
size: .
CDR3: CASSPVGGFNTEAFF
DNA: TGTGCTAGTTCCCCGGTTGGGGGGTTTAACACTGAAGCTTTCTTT

V: TRBV5-1
D: .
J: TRBJ1-3
size: .
CDR3: CASSQGPGNTIYF
DNA: TGCGCCAGCAGCCAAGGCCCAGGGAACACCATATATTTT

V: TRBV5-1
D: TRBD2
J: TRBJ2-5
size: .
CDR3: CASSLVGLAGSGETQYF
DNA: TGCGCCAGCAGCTTGGTGGGACTAGCGGGATCCGGGGAGACCCAGTACTTC

V: TRBV30
D: TRBD1
J: TRBJ1-4
size: .
CDR3: CAWSYRDREEKLFF
DNA: TGTGCCTGGAGCTACCGGGACAGGGAGGAAAAACTGTTTTTT

V: TRBV28
D: TRBD2
J: TRBJ2-7
size: .
CDR3: CASISGGTSYEQYF
DNA: TGTGCCAGCATCTCGGGGGGGACCTCCTACGAGCAGTACTTC

V: TRBV18
D: TRBD2
J: TRBJ2-3
size: .
CDR3: CASSRSTSGAQGDTQYF
DNA: TGTGCCAGCTCACGATCGACTAGCGGGGCCCAAGGAGATACGCAGTATTTT

V: TRBV24-1
D: .
J: TRBJ2-6
size: .
CDR3: CATSDSRQGSTGANVLTF
DNA: TGTGCCACCAGTGATTCTCGCCAGGGAAGCACTGGGGCCAACGTCCTGACTTTC

V: TRBV18
D: TRBD1
J: TRBJ1-2
size: .
CDR3: CASSPDPGQGIFGYTF
DNA: TGTGCCAGCTCACCAGATCCGGGACAGGGGATCTTTGGCTACACCTTC

V: TRBV4-3
D: TRBD2
J: TRBJ2-7
size: .
CDR3: CASSQDRARLAGSYEQYF
DNA: TGCGCCAGCAGCCAAGATAGGGCCAGACTAGCGGGATCCTACGAGCAGTACTTC

V: TRBV20-1
D: .
J: TRBJ2-3
size: .
CDR3: CSATNTDTQYF
DNA: TGCAGTGCTACAAACACAGATACGCAGTATTTT

V: TRBV7-2
D: .
J: TRBJ2-7
size: .
CDR3: CASSLEGQGGYEQYF
DNA: TGTGCCAGCAGCTTAGAGGGGCAGGGGGGCTACGAGCAGTACTTC